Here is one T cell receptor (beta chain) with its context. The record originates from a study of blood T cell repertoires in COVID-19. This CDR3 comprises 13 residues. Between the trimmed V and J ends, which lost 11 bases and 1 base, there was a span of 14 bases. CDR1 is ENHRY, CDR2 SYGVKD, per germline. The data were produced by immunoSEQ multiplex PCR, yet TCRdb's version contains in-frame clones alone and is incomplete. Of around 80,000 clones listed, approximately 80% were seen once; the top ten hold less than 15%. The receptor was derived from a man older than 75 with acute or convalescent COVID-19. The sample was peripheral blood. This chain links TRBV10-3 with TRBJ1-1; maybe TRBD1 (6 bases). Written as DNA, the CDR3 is TGTGCCGTTCAGACAGGACGGAACACTGAAGCTTTCTTT. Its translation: CAVQTGRNTEAFF.